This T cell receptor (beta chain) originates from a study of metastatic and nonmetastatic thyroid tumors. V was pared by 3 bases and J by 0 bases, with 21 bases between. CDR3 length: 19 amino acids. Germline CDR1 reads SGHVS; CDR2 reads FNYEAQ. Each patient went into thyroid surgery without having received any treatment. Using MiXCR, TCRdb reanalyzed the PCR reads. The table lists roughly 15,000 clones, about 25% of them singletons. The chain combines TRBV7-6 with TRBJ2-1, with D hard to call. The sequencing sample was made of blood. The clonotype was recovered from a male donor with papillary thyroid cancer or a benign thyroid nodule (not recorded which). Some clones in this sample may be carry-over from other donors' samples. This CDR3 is CASSLFPVSSLSSYNEQFF. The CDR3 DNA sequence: TGTGCCAGCAGCTTGTTCCCTGTATCGTCCCTAAGCTCCTACAATGAGCAGTTCTTC.